A selection of T cell receptor beta chains follows, all from one sample in a study of regulatory T cells in long-lasting Graves disease. One entry per CDR3 protein results from TCRdb running MiXCR on the multiplex PCR reads. The sample shows 310,000 or so distinct CDR3 sequences, around a fifth of them seen only once. The input for sequencing was peripheral blood mononuclear cells (PBMCs), taken when the disease was refractory, from a patient treated with antithyroid drugs. Receptors originate from a female donor with Graves disease. The CDR3 runs from the conserved cysteine through the conserved F or W. D genes are given only for firm matches. Clone size, where shown, is once, few, many, or a class for clones that have expanded.

.,.,TRBV18,TRBJ1-1,TGTGCCAGCTCACGGGGAATGAACACTGAAGCTTTCTTT,CASSRGMNTEAFF
.,many,TRBV5-5,TRBJ1-4,TGTGCCAGCAGCTTGGGGACAGTCTCAAATGAAAAACTGTTTTTT,CASSLGTVSNEKLFF
.,many,TRBV24-1,TRBJ1-2,TGTGCCACCAGTGATCCGATTTCTGGGCCTAACTATGGCTACACCTTC,CATSDPISGPNYGYTF
.,many,TRBV19,TRBJ1-5,TGTGCCAGTAGTATTTCAGGCAGGGAGCCCCAGCATTTT,CASSISGREPQHF
.,.,TRBV9,TRBJ1-1,TGTGCCAGCAGCAACAACTTGGCTGAAGCTCTCTTT,CASSNNLAEALF
TRBD2,.,TRBV4-1,TRBJ2-2,TGCGCCAGCAGCCGCTCGGCGGGGGGGAGCACCGGGGAGCTGTTTTTT,CASSRSAGGSTGELFF
.,many,TRBV9,TRBJ2-5,TGTGCCAGCAGCGTAGAGGCGGGACAAGAGACCCAGTACTTC,CASSVEAGQETQYF
TRBD1,.,TRBV6-1,TRBJ2-7,TGTGCCAGCAGCCTAGGGACAGGGACAGTCTTC,CASSLGTGTVF
.,many,TRBV20-1,TRBJ2-7,TGCAGTGCTAGGGTCATTAGCCTTCCGTACGAGCAGTACTTC,CSARVISLPYEQYF
TRBD2,.,TRBV7-2,TRBJ2-2,TGTGCCAGCAGCTCCGGGACTAGCGCAAACACCGGGGAGCTGTTTTTT,CASSSGTSANTGELFF
.,.,TRBV20-1,TRBJ1-5,TGCAGTGCTAGGACGAGGGGGGGTAGGCAGCCCCAGCATTTT,CSARTRGGRQPQHF
.,many,TRBV29-1,TRBJ1-1,TGCAGCGTGTCCCCTTACACTGAAGCTTTCTTT,CSVSPYTEAFF
.,.,TRBV6-2/TRBV6-3,TRBJ1-1,TGTGCCAGCAGATCCGGGACAACCCCTTTCTTT,CASRSGTTPFF
.,many,TRBV10-2,TRBJ1-1,TGCGCCAGCAGTGAGTTAATCTTGCTGCCCTACACTGAAGCTTTCTTT,CASSELILLPYTEAFF
.,few,TRBV29-1,TRBJ1-3,TGCAGCGTTGCAGCAGGGGACGTGTTTTCGGGGAGAAACACCATATATTTT,CSVAAGDVFSGRNTIYF
.,few,TRBV3-1,TRBJ2-4,TGTGCCAGCAGCCAAGTAACTTCGGGACTAGCCAAAAACATTCAGTACTTC,CASSQVTSGLAKNIQYF
TRBD1,many,TRBV12-3/TRBV12-4,TRBJ1-6,TGTGCCAGCAGAAGACAGGGGAATAATTCACCCCTCCACTTT,CASRRQGNNSPLHF
.,few,TRBV28,TRBJ1-1,TGTGCCAGCAGTCTCCCCGGGGCAGGATTCACTGAAGCTTTCTTT,CASSLPGAGFTEAFF
.,many,TRBV2,TRBJ2-7,TGTGCCAGCAGGCCGGGACACACGAGCTCCTACGAGCAGTACTTC,CASRPGHTSSYEQYF
TRBD1,few,TRBV4-1,TRBJ1-5,TGCGCCAGCAGCCACGTGGGGGGGGACAGGGGCAATCAGCCCCAGCATTTT,CASSHVGGDRGNQPQHF
.,many,TRBV28,TRBJ1-1,TGTGCCAGCGGACCTGGGGTCACTGAAGCTTTCTTT,CASGPGVTEAFF
TRBD1,many,TRBV28,TRBJ1-1,TGTGCCAGCAGTTTGCCACTATACAGGGGGCTAAACTTGAACACTGAAGCTTTCTTT,CASSLPLYRGLNLNTEAFF
.,many,TRBV18,TRBJ2-7,TGTGCCAGCTCACCCCAGGGAAGTTACGAGCAGTACTTC,CASSPQGSYEQYF
.,few,TRBV19,TRBJ1-5,TGTGCCAGTACCCAAGGGGGTTACCAGCCCCAGCATTTT,CASTQGGYQPQHF
.,many,TRBV6-5,TRBJ2-2,TGTGCCAGCAGTTACGTACCAACAGGGTACACCGGGGAGCTGTTTTTT,CASSYVPTGYTGELFF
.,many,TRBV5-1,TRBJ1-6,TGCGCCAGCAAGGGGGGGGATTCACCCCTCCACTTT,CASKGGDSPLHF
.,.,TRBV7-9,TRBJ2-5,TGTGCCACAGAGTTTAGGACAGACCAAGAGACCCAGTACTTC,CATEFRTDQETQYF
TRBD2,few,TRBV20-1,TRBJ2-5,TGCAGTGCTAGACCCCGGGGGGGCCGGCAAGAGACCCAGTACTTC,CSARPRGGRQETQYF